A selection of T cell receptor beta chains follows, all from one sample in a study of post-analysis software for immune sequencing data. TCRdb re-called the PCR reads through MiXCR, storing one row per CDR3 protein. The sample has some 690,000 distinct CDR3 sequences; around 64% are singletons. Sequenced: blood. These receptors originate from a girl aged 2-15 years with multiple sclerosis. CDR3s include the opening cysteine and the closing phenylalanine or tryptophan. Fields, in order: V gene, J gene, clone size, CDR3 length, D gene, CDR3 protein, CDR3 DNA. D genes are given only for firm matches. Where a row states a size, it is once, few, many or the class of an expanded clone; other rows omit it.

v_call: TRBV10-3; j_call: TRBJ2-3; clone_size: -; cdr3_length: 13; d_call: -; cdr3_aa: CAISEPTTDTQYF; cdr3_nt: TGTGCCATCAGTGAGCCCACGACAGATACGCAGTATTTT
v_call: TRBV7-9; j_call: TRBJ2-3; clone_size: -; cdr3_length: 16; d_call: -; cdr3_aa: CASSPGGGSLSDTQYF; cdr3_nt: TGTGCCAGCAGCCCAGGGGGCGGGAGCCTCTCAGATACGCAGTATTTT
v_call: TRBV5-1; j_call: TRBJ2-5; clone_size: -; cdr3_length: 14; d_call: -; cdr3_aa: CASSQRDPQETQYF; cdr3_nt: TGCGCCAGCAGCCAACGGGACCCCCAAGAGACCCAGTACTTC
v_call: TRBV29-1; j_call: TRBJ1-1; clone_size: -; cdr3_length: 11; d_call: -; cdr3_aa: CSSGFSTEAFF; cdr3_nt: TGCAGCTCAGGGTTTAGCACTGAAGCTTTCTTT
v_call: TRBV9; j_call: TRBJ2-3; clone_size: -; cdr3_length: 15; d_call: -; cdr3_aa: CASSVEGSDPDTQCF; cdr3_nt: TGTGCCAGCAGCGTGGAAGGATCGGACCCAGATACGCAGTGTTTT
v_call: TRBV7-2; j_call: TRBJ1-5; clone_size: -; cdr3_length: 15; d_call: -; cdr3_aa: CASSLARGSNQPQHF; cdr3_nt: TGTGCCAGCAGCTTAGCCAGGGGCAGCAATCAGCCCCAGCATTTT
v_call: TRBV10-2; j_call: TRBJ1-1; clone_size: -; cdr3_length: 13; d_call: -; cdr3_aa: CASSESDGSKAFF; cdr3_nt: TGCGCCAGCAGTGAGTCGGACGGATCTAAAGCTTTCTTT
v_call: TRBV7-2; j_call: TRBJ1-2; clone_size: -; cdr3_length: 14; d_call: TRBD1; cdr3_aa: CASSPGQVSYGYTF; cdr3_nt: TGTGCCAGCTCACCGGGACAGGTGTCCTATGGCTACACCTTC
v_call: TRBV20-1; j_call: TRBJ2-4; clone_size: -; cdr3_length: 16; d_call: -; cdr3_aa: CSARGQTGRAKNIQYF; cdr3_nt: TGCAGTGCTAGGGGACAGACCGGGAGAGCCAAAAACATTCAGTACTTC
v_call: TRBV20-1; j_call: TRBJ2-5; clone_size: -; cdr3_length: 14; d_call: TRBD2; cdr3_aa: CSASPAGVEETQYF; cdr3_nt: TGCAGTGCTAGTCCAGCGGGAGTAGAAGAGACCCAGTACTTC
v_call: TRBV20-1; j_call: TRBJ2-5; clone_size: -; cdr3_length: 15; d_call: TRBD1; cdr3_aa: CSASKTGGYQETQYF; cdr3_nt: TGCAGTGCTAGCAAGACAGGGGGGTACCAAGAGACCCAGTACTTC
v_call: TRBV20-1; j_call: TRBJ2-4; clone_size: few; cdr3_length: 15; d_call: -; cdr3_aa: CSARVQGLAKNIQYF; cdr3_nt: TGCAGTGCTAGAGTTCAGGGCTTAGCCAAAAACATTCAGTACTTC
v_call: TRBV4-2; j_call: TRBJ1-6; clone_size: -; cdr3_length: 19; d_call: -; cdr3_aa: CASSLGRVSGSSYNSPLHF; cdr3_nt: TGTGCCAGCAGTCTCGGCCGTGTGAGCGGGAGCTCCTATAATTCACCCCTCCACTTT
v_call: TRBV5-1; j_call: TRBJ2-7; clone_size: -; cdr3_length: 15; d_call: TRBD1; cdr3_aa: CASSSGLTGPSEQYF; cdr3_nt: TGCGCCAGCAGCTCAGGATTGACAGGGCCGAGCGAGCAGTACTTC
v_call: TRBV7-2; j_call: TRBJ1-2; clone_size: few; cdr3_length: 15; d_call: -; cdr3_aa: CASSLLKRLGPGYTF; cdr3_nt: TGTGCCAGCAGCTTACTTAAAAGGTTAGGGCCGGGCTACACCTTC
v_call: TRBV7-9; j_call: TRBJ2-7; clone_size: few; cdr3_length: 14; d_call: TRBD2; cdr3_aa: CASSRGLGAYEQYF; cdr3_nt: TGTGCCAGCAGCCGGGGACTAGGGGCCTACGAGCAGTACTTC
v_call: TRBV28; j_call: TRBJ1-6; clone_size: -; cdr3_length: 14; d_call: TRBD1; cdr3_aa: CASRWTGRGKPPHF; cdr3_nt: TGTGCCAGCAGGTGGACAGGGAGGGGTAAACCCCCCCACTTT
v_call: TRBV12-3/TRBV12-4; j_call: TRBJ2-7; clone_size: -; cdr3_length: 13; d_call: -; cdr3_aa: CASSLVPWYGQYF; cdr3_nt: TGTGCCAGCAGCCTGGTCCCGTGGTACGGGCAGTACTTC